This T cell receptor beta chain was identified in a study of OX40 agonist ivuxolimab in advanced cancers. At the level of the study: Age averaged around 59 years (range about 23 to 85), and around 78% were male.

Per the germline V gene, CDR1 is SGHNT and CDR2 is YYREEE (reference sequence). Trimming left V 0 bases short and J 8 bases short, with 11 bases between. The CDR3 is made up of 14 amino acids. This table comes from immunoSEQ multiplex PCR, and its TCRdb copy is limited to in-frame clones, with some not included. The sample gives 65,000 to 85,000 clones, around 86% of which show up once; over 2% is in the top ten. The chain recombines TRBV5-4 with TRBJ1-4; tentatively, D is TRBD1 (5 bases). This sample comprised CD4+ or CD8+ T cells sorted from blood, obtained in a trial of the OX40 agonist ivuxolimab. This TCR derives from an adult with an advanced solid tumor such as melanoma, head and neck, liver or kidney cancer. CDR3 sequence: CASSLVGGGEKLFF. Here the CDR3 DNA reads TGTGCCAGCAGCTTGGTCGGGGGAGGAGAAAAACTGTTTTTT.